The 12 T cell receptor beta chains listed next were all sequenced from one sample in a study of cytomegalovirus exposure and HLA in healthy donors. PCR primers comprised 60 Vbeta and 13 Jbeta primers. Profiling relied on immunoSEQ multiplex PCR, and the TCRdb table lists in-frame clones only, not all of them. The sample has some 130,000 clones, approximately 62% seen once. The sequenced sample was PBMCs. The receptor set was obtained from a human donor in good health.

The rearrangement uses TRBV5-5 and TRBJ1-5; no firm D call. The length of the CDR3 is 13 residues. Trimming took off 4 bases at V and 0 bases at J, with 5 bases between the two ends. Germline V gene data show CDR1 as SGHKS and CDR2 as YYEKEE (reference sequence). As DNA, the CDR3 is TGTGCCAGCAGCGCGAATAGCAATCAGCCCCAGCATTTT. It codes for CASSANSNQPQHF.

The chain couples TRBV28 to TRBJ2-7; D perhaps matches TRBD2 (5 bases). This CDR3 contains 14 residues. In germline, CDR1 is MDHEN, CDR2 SYDVKM. The V gene lost 6 bases and the J gene lost 2 bases, with 14 bases spanning the gap. As DNA, the CDR3 is TGTGCCAGCAGCCACTCGAGGGATCCCTACGAGCAGTACTTC. This encodes CASSHSRDPYEQYF.

The genes are TRBV15 and TRBJ1-2; 10 bases map to TRBD1. Unmatched junction bases numbered 10, after V lost 4 bases and J lost 8 bases. The CDR3 covers 15 residues. Germline assignment: CDR1 LNHNV and CDR2 YYDKDF (reference sequence). The CDR3 here is CATSKGQGFTLGYTF. CDR3 bases: TGTGCCACCAGCAAGGGACAGGGGTTCACCCTCGGCTACACCTTC.

This rearrangement joins TRBV5-1 to TRBJ2-3; no firm D call. V was clipped by 3 bases and J by 0 bases, with 8 bases between them. The germline CDR1 and CDR2 sequences are SGHRS and YFSETQ. The CDR3 has 14 residues. CDR3 coding DNA: TGCGCCAGCAGCTCACCGACTAGCACAGATACGCAGTATTTT. Protein sequence: CASSSPTSTDTQYF.

This sequence joins TRBV29-1 and TRBJ1-3; D perhaps matches TRBD1 (6 bases). The CDR3 extends over 14 amino acids. Germline V gene data show CDR1 as SQVTM and CDR2 as ANQGSEA. Trimming cost V 0 bases and J 4 bases, with 10 bases left between them. This chain's CDR3 is CSVEDMDRGNTIYF. The CDR3 DNA reads as TGCAGCGTTGAAGATATGGACAGAGGAAACACCATATATTTT.

The J gene is TRBJ2-2, the V gene TRBV5-4; the match to TRBD2 covers 9 bases. The V gene end was trimmed by 2 bases and the J gene end by 5 bases; junction bases not matched to a gene: 4. CDR1 and CDR2 from the germline V gene are SGHNT and YYREEE (reference sequence). CDR3 length: 15 residues. CDR3 DNA sequence: TGTGCCAGCAGCTTAGGGCTAGCGGGAACCGGGGAGCTGTTTTTT. Residues: CASSLGLAGTGELFF.

J is TRBJ2-2 and V is TRBV5-1, with 7 bases that match TRBD2. The CDR3 length is 15 residues. Germline assignment: CDR1 SGHRS and CDR2 YFSETQ. With V trimmed by 0 bases and J by 3 bases, 2 bases remained unmatched. The CDR3 spells CASSLVAGDTGELFF. CDR3 DNA: TGCGCCAGCAGCTTGGTGGCGGGGGACACCGGGGAGCTGTTTTTT.

The sample holds a few counts of this clone. One end of the junction fails to match germline, which may point to a read error. J is TRBJ2-7 and V is TRBV7-7; the match to TRBD1 covers 9 bases. Germline V lookup: CDR1 SSHAT, CDR2 FNYEAQ (reference sequence). CDR3 length: 14 residues. The CDR3 sequence: CASSLGDRAAEQYF. The CDR3 DNA follows: TGTGCTAGCAGCTTAGGGGACAGGGCGGCCGAGCAGTACTTC.

V gene TRBV21-1 combines with J gene TRBJ2-4; the table calls TRBD2, which could not be checked here. TRBV21-1 is annotated as a pseudogene. CDR3 length equals 21 residues. Here the CDR3 reads CASSPNGRVSGITLAKNIQYF. The CDR3 DNA reads TGTGCCAGCAGCCCCAACGGGCGGGTCAGCGGGATCACGCTAGCCAAAAACATTCAGTACTTC.

The V call is TRBV4-2, the J call TRBJ2-1, with TRBD1 as a possible D gene (7 bases). CDR1 and CDR2 (germline): LGHNA, YNFKEQ. The length of the CDR3 is 15 residues. V dropped 0 bases and J dropped 9 bases, with 15 bases sitting between them. The CDR3 sequence is CASSQDDDREAEQFF. The CDR3 DNA sequence: TGTGCCAGCAGCCAAGATGATGACAGGGAGGCTGAGCAGTTCTTC.

This clone was picked up a small number of times. The DNA for the CDR3 is TGTGCCAGCAGCTTGGATGGGACTAGCGGCGGGGAGCTGTTTTTT. This codes for CASSLDGTSGGELFF. The chain joins TRBV5-4 to TRBJ2-2, with 11 bases aligning to TRBD2. J was trimmed by 7 bases and V by 0 bases; bases with no gene match: 2. From germline, CDR1 is SGHNT and CDR2 YYREEE (reference sequence). This CDR3 has 15 amino acids.

This chain connects TRBV5-1 to TRBJ1-4; the D gene is possibly TRBD1 (5 bases). The length of the CDR3 is 14 residues. Trimming removed 4 bases from V and 8 bases from J, with 15 bases in between. Germline lookup yields CDR1 SGHRS and CDR2 YFSETQ. As DNA, the CDR3 is TGCGCCAGCAGCGCGGACACTCCACAGGAAAAACTGTTTTTT. Amino acids: CASSADTPQEKLFF.